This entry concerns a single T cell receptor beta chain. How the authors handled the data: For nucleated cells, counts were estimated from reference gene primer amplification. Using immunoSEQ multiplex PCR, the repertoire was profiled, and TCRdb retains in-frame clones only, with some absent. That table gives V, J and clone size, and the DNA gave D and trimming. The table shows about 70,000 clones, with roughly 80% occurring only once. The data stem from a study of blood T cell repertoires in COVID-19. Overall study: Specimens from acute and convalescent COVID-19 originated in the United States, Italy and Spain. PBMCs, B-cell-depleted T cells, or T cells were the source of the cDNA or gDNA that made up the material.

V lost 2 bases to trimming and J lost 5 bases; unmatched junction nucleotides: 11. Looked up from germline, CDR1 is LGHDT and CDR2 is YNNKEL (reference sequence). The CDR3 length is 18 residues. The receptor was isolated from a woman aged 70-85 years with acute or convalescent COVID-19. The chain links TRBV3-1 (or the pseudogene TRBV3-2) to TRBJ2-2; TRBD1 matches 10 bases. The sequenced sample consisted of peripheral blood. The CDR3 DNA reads TGTGCCAGCAGCCAATATTCCGGGACAGGGGCCGAGACCGGGGAGCTGTTTTTT. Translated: CASSQYSGTGAETGELFF.